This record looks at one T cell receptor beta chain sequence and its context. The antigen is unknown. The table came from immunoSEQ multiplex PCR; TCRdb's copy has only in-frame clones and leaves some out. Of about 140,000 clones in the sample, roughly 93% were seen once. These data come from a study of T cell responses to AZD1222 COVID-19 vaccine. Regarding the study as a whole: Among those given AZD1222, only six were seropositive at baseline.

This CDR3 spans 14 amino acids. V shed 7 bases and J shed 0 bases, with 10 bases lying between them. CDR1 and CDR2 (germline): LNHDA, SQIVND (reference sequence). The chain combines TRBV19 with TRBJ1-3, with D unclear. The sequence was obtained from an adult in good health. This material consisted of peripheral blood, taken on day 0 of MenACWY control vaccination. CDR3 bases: TGTGCCAGTACCGCCAGTCCCTCTGGAAACACCATATATTTT. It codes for CASTASPSGNTIYF.